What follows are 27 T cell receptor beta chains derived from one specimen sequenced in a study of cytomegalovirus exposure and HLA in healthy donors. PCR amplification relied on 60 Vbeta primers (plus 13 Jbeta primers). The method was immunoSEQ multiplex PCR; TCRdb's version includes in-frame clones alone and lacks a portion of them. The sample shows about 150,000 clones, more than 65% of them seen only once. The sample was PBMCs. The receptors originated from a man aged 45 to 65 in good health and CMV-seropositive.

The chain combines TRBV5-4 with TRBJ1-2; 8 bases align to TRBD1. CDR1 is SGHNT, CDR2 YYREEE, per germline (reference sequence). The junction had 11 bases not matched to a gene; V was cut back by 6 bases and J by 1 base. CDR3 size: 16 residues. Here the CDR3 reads CASTVGDRRSNYGYTF. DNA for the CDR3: TGTGCCAGCACCGTAGGGGACAGGAGGAGTAACTATGGCTACACCTTC.

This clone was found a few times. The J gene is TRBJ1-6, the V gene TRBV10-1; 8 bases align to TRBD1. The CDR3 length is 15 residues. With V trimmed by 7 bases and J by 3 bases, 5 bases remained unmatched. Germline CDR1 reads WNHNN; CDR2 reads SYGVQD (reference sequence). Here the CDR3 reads CASNVDRGYNSPLHF. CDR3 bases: TGCGCCAGCAACGTTGACAGGGGCTATAATTCACCCCTCCACTTT.

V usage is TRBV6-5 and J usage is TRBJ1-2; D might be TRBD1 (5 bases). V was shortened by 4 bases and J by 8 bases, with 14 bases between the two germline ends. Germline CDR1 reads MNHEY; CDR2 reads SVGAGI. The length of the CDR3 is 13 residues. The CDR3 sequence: CASSSGQDRGYTF. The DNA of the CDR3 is TGTGCCAGCAGTTCTGGACAAGATAGGGGCTACACCTTC.

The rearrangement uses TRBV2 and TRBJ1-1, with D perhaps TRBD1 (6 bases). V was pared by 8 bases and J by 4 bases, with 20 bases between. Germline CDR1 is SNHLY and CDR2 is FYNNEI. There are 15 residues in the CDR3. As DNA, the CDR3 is TGTGCCAGCGGCCGACACCACAGGGTGAGCACTGAAGCTTTCTTT. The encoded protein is CASGRHHRVSTEAFF.

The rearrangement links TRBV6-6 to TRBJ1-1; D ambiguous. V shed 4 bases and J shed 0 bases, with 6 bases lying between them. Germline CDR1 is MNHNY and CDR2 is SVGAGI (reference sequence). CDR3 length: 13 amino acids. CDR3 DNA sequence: TGTGCCAGCAGTTCTCACATGAACACTGAAGCTTTCTTT. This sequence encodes CASSSHMNTEAFF.

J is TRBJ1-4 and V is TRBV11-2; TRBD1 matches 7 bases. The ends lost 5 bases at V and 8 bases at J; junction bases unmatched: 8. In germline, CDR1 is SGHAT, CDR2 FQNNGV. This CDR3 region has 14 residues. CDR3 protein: CASSPTGRAEKLFF. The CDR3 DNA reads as TGTGCCAGCAGCCCGACAGGGCGGGCGGAAAAACTGTTTTTT. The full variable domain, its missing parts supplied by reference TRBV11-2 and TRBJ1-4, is EAGVAQSPRYKIIEKRQSVAFWCNPISGHATLYWYQQILGQGPKLLIQFQNNGVVDDSQLPKDRFSAERLKGVDSTLKIQPAKLEDSAVYLCASSPTGRAEKLFFGSGTQLSVL.

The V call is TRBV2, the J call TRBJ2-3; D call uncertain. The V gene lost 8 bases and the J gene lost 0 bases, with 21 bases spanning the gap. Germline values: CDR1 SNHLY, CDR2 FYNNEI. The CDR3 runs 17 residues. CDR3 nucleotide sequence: TGTGCCAGCGTAGATCCCGCCGTAGCATCTAGCACAGATACGCAGTATTTT. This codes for CASVDPAVASSTDTQYF. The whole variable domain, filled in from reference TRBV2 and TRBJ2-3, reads EPEVTQTPSHQVTQMGQEVILRCVPISNHLYFYWYRQILGQKVEFLVSFYNNEISEKSEIFDDQFSVERPDGSNFTLKIRSTKLEDSAMYFCASVDPAVASSTDTQYFGPGTRLTVL.

CDR3 sequence: CASSPPTSGGSRDTQYF. The CDR3 nucleotides read TGCGCCAGCAGCCCTCCGACTAGCGGGGGATCTCGGGATACGCAGTATTTT. The chain combines TRBV5-1 with TRBJ2-3; 12 nucleotides align to TRBD2. CDR3 length equals 17 residues. V shed 4 bases and J 6 bases; nucleotides not matched to a gene: 12. The germline gives CDR1 SGHRS, CDR2 YFSETQ.

The CDR3 loop is CASSGPGQYSGNTIYF. In nucleotides, the CDR3 is TGTGCCAGCAGCGGACCGGGACAGTATTCTGGAAACACCATATATTTT. J is TRBJ1-3 and V is TRBV14; 7 bases line up with TRBD1. J gave up 1 base and V 5 bases, and 8 bases lay outside the gene matches. The germline gives CDR1 SGHDN, CDR2 FVKESK. The CDR3 has 16 amino acids.

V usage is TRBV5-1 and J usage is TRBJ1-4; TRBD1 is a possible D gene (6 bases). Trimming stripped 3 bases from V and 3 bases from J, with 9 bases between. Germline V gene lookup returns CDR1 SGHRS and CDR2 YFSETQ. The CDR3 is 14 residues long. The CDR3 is CASSSGASNEKLFF. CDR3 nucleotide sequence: TGCGCCAGCAGCTCAGGGGCTTCTAATGAAAAACTGTTTTTT.

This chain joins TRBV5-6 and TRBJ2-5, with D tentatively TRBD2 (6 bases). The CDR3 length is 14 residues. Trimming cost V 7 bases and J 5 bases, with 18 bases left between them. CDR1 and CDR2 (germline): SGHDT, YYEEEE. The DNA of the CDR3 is TGTGCCAGCTCCGTCCCCGGGGGATTGGAGACCCAGTACTTC. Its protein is CASSVPGGLETQYF.

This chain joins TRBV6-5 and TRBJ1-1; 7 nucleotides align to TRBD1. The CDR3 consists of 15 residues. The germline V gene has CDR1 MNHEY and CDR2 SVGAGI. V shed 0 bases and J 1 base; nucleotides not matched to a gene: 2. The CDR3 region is CASSYSTGTNTEAFF. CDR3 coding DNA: TGTGCCAGCAGTTACTCGACAGGGACGAACACTGAAGCTTTCTTT.

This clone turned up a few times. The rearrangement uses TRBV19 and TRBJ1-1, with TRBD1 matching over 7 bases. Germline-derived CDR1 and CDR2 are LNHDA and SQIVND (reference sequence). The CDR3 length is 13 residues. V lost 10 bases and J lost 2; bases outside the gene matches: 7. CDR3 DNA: TGTGCCATCTCGGACAGGATAAACACTGAAGCTTTCTTT. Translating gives CAISDRINTEAFF.

The CDR3 here is CASTQGGDREYGYTF. The CDR3 DNA reads as TGTGCCAGCACCCAGGGAGGGGACAGGGAATATGGCTACACCTTC. This chain connects TRBV6-1 to TRBJ1-2, with 9 bases aligning to TRBD1. The CDR3 runs to 15 residues. Germline V CDR1 and CDR2: MNHNS, SASEGT. Unmatched junction bases numbered 11, after V lost 7 bases and J lost 5 bases.

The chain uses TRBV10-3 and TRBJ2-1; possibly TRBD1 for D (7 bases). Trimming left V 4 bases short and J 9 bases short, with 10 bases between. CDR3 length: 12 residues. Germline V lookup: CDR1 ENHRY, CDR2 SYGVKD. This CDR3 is CAISGQGGEQFF. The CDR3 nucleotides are TGTGCCATCAGTGGACAGGGAGGTGAGCAGTTCTTC.

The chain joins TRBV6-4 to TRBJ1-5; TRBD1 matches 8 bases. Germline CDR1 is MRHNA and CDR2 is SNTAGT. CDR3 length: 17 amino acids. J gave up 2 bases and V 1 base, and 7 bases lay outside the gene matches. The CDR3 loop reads CASSDLSGGFGNQPQHF. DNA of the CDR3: TGTGCCAGCAGTGACTTGTCAGGGGGCTTTGGCAATCAGCCCCAGCATTTT.

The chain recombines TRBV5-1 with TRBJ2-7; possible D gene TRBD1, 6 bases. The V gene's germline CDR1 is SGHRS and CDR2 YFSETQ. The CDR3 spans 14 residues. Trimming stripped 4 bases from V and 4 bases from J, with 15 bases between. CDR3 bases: TGCGCCAGCAGCGCCGGTACAGGGCCTTACGAGCAGTACTTC. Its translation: CASSAGTGPYEQYF.

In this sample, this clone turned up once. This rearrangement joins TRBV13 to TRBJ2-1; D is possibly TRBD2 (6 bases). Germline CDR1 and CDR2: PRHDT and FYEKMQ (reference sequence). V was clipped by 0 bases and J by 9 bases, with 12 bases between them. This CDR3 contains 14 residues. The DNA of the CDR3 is TGTGCCAGCAGCTTAGGGGCGACTAGAGGTGAGCAGTTCTTC. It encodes CASSLGATRGEQFF. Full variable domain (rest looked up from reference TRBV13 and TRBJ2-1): AAGVIQSPRHLIKEKRETATLKCYPIPRHDTVYWYQQGPGQDPQFLISFYEKMQSDKGSIPDRFSAQQFSDYHSELNMSSLELGDSALYFCASSLGATRGEQFFGPGTRLTVL.

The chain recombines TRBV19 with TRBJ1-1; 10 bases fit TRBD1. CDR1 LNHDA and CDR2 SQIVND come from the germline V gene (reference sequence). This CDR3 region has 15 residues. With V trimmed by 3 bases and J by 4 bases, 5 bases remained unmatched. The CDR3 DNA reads TGTGCCAGTAGTATGGGGGACAGGGGCGGCACTGAAGCTTTCTTT. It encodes CASSMGDRGGTEAFF.

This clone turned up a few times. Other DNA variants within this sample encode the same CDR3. CDR3 loop: CASRDNLNTEAFF. CDR3 in DNA: TGTGCCAGCCGGGATAACTTGAACACTGAAGCTTTCTTT. V usage is TRBV27 and J usage is TRBJ1-1; D not certain. Germline V CDR1 and CDR2: MNHEY, SMNVEV (reference sequence). The CDR3 runs 13 residues. Trimming took 8 bases from V and 0 from J, leaving 10 bases between them.

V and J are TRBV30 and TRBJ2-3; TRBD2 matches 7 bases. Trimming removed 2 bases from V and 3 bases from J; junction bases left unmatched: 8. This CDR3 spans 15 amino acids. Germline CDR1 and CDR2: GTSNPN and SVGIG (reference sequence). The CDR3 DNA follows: TGTGCCTGGAGTTCGGGCGGGAGAGGGACAGATACGCAGTATTTT. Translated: CAWSSGGRGTDTQYF. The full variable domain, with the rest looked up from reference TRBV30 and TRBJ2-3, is SQTIHQWPATLVQPVGSPLSLECTVEGTSNPNLYWYRQAAGRGLQLLFYSVGIGQISSEVPQNLSASRPQDRQFILSSKKLLLSDSGFYLCAWSSGGRGTDTQYFGPGTRLTVL.

The CDR3 reads CASSFFGTGQETQYF. CDR3 bases: TGTGCCAGCAGCTTCTTCGGGACAGGCCAAGAGACCCAGTACTTC. V gene TRBV13 combines with J gene TRBJ2-5, with 8 bases identical to TRBD1. The trim removed 3 bases at V and 1 base at J, leaving 4 bases unmatched. Germline V gene lookup returns CDR1 PRHDT and CDR2 FYEKMQ (reference sequence). The CDR3 is made up of 15 amino acids.

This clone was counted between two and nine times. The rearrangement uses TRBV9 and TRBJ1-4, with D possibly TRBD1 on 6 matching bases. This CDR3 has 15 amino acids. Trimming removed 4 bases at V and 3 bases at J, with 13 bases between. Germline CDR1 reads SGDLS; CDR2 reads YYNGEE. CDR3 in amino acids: CASSPDSRSNEKLFF. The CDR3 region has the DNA TGTGCCAGCAGCCCGGACAGCAGATCTAATGAAAAACTGTTTTTT.

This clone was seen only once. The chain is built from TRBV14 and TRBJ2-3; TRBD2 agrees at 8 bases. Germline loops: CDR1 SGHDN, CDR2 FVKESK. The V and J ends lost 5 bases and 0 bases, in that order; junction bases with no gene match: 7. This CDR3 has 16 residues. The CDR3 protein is CASSIRGGTSTDTQYF. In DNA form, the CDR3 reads TGTGCCAGCAGCATCCGGGGGGGAACTAGCACAGATACGCAGTATTTT.

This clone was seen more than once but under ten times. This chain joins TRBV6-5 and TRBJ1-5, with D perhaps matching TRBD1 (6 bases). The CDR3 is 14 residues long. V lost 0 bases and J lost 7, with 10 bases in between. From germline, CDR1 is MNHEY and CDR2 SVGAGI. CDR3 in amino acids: CASSYSGTGQPQHF. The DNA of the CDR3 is TGTGCCAGCAGTTACTCGGGTACAGGGCAGCCCCAGCATTTT.

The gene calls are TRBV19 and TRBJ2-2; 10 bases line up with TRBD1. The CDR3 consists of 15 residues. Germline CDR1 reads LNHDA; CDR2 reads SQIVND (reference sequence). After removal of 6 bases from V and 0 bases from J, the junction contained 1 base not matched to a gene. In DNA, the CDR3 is TGTGCCAGTAGGACAGGGGGCGCGAACACCGGGGAGCTGTTTTTT. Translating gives CASRTGGANTGELFF.

The CDR3 protein is CASSRGGTSENEQFF. The CDR3 nucleotides read TGCGCCAGCAGCAGGGGAGGGACTAGCGAAAATGAGCAGTTCTTC. The rearrangement joins TRBV5-1 to TRBJ2-1, with TRBD2 identical over 10 bases. Germline CDR1 and CDR2: SGHRS and YFSETQ. Trimming cost V 4 bases and J 7 bases; bases outside gene matches: 8. CDR3 length: 15 amino acids.